What follows describes a single TCR beta chain. Antigen unknown. This sample is drawn from a study of cytomegalovirus exposure and HLA in healthy donors. About the study: Per a later analysis, the approximately 690 first-cohort and more than 100 validation repertoires shared one platform. Study results and caveats: The study found most TCR sequences rare, yet found some public TCRs in many donors. The listing of 150 to 200 TCR beta chains classed them as cytomegalovirus-associated.

Profiled with immunoSEQ multiplex PCR; TCRdb holds only in-frame clones, not every one. The sample shows 100,000 or so clones, 86% of them seen only once. While the first cohort had several hundred subjects, the donors belonged to the separate validation cohort of over a hundred subjects. This CDR3 is built from 13 residues. From germline, CDR1 is MGHDK and CDR2 SYGVNS. Losses at the gene ends were 4 bases for V and 7 bases for J; bases not matched to a gene: 3. This chain uses TRBV25-1 with TRBJ1-4; 7 bases fit TRBD1. What was sequenced was PBMCs. The source of this sequence is a woman aged 18-30 years in good health and CMV-seropositive. In DNA, the CDR3 is TGTGCCAGCAGTGGACAGGGCTTTGAAAAACTGTTTTTT. Translation: CASSGQGFEKLFF. The full variable domain, in which reference TRBV25-1 and TRBJ1-4 provide the parts outside the CDR3, is EADIYQTPRYLVIGTGKKITLECSQTMGHDKMYWYQQDPGMELHLIHYSYGVNSTEKGDLSSESTVSRIRTEHFPLTLESARPSHTSQYLCASSGQGFEKLFFGSGTQLSVL.